This T cell receptor (beta chain) originates from a study of regulatory T cells in long-lasting Graves disease. This clonotype was seen at least ten times. Its specificity is unknown. The study's findings and limits: Persistent Graves' cases showed lower TCR diversity than newly diagnosed cases. The persistent group shared 2,500 to 3,000 public clonotypes, more than the approximately 1,000 shared by new patients.

Documented time point: persistent/refractory GD, antithyroid drugs over 5 years with positive TRAb. PBMC-derived RNA was used for the TCR library. The V gene's germline CDR1 is MDHEN and CDR2 SYDVKM. This CDR3 contains 12 residues. Between the trimmed V and J ends, which lost 2 bases and 5 bases, there was a span of 7 bases. CDR3-region Arm-PCR and iRepertoire HTBI primers produced the TCR beta libraries. From the multiplex PCR reads, TCRdb called clonotypes with MiXCR, one entry per CDR3 protein. The sample holds fewer than 450,000 distinct CDR3 sequences, 23% seen once. This clonotype was sampled from a female donor with Graves disease. The sample was peripheral blood mononuclear cells (PBMCs), taken when the disease was refractory, from a patient treated with antithyroid drugs. The V and J genes are TRBV28 and TRBJ2-7; D is ambiguous. The CDR3 coding sequence is TGTGCCAGCAGTTTAGGGCTAAACGAGCAGTACTTC. It translates to CASSLGLNEQYF.